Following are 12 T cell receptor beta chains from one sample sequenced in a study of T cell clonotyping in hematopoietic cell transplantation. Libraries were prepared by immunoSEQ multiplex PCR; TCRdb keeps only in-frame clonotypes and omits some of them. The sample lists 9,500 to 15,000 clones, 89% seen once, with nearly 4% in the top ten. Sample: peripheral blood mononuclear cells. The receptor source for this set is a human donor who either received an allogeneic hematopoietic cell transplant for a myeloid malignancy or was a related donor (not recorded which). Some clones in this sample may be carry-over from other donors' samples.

The chain's CDR3 is CAWKRGNYEQYF. The CDR3 DNA follows: TGTGCCTGGAAGCGGGGAAACTACGAGCAGTACTTC. The gene calls are TRBV30 and TRBJ2-7, with 7 positions matching TRBD2. The CDR3 consists of 12 residues. With 4 bases clipped from V and 3 bases from J, the junction kept 3 bases outside the gene matches. The germline V gene encodes CDR1 GTSNPN and CDR2 SVGIG (reference sequence).

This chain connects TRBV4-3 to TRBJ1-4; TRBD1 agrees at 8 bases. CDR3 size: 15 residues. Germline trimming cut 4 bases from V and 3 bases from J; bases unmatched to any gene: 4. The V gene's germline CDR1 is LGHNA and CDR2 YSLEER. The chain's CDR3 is CASSPGGNANEKLFF. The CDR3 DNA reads TGCGCCAGCAGCCCAGGGGGCAACGCTAATGAAAAACTGTTTTTT.

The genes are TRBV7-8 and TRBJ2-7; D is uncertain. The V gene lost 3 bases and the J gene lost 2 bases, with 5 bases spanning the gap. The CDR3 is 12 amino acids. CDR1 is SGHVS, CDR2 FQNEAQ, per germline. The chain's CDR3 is CASSLRAYEQYF. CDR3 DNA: TGTGCCAGCAGCTTGCGAGCCTACGAGCAGTACTTC.

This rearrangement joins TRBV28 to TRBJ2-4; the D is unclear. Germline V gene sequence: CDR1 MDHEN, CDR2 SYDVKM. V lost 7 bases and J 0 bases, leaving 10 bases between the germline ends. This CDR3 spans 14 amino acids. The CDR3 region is CASTGFTAKNIQYF. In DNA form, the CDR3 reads TGTGCCAGCACCGGCTTCACAGCCAAAAACATTCAGTACTTC.

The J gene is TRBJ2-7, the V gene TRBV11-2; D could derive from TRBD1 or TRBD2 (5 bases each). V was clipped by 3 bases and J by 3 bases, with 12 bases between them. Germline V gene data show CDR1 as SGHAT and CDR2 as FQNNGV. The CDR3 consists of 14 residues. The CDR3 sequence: CASSFPGPIYEQYF. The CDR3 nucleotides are TGTGCCAGCAGCTTCCCGGGACCTATCTACGAGCAGTACTTC.

The CDR3 DNA follows: TGTGCCATCAGTGAGTCAGGGGGAACCGAGACCCAGTACTTC. Its translation is CAISESGGTETQYF. The rearrangement links TRBV10-3 to TRBJ2-5, with TRBD1 as a possible D gene (6 bases). With 0 bases removed from V and 5 bases from J, the gap between germline ends came to 10 bases. Germline loops: CDR1 ENHRY, CDR2 SYGVKD. CDR3 length equals 14 residues.

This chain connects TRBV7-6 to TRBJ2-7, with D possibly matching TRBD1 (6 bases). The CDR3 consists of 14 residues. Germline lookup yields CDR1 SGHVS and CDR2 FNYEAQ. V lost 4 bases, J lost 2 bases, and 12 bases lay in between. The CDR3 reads CASSSDSIPYEQYF. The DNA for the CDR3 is TGTGCCAGCAGCTCGGACAGCATCCCCTACGAGCAGTACTTC.

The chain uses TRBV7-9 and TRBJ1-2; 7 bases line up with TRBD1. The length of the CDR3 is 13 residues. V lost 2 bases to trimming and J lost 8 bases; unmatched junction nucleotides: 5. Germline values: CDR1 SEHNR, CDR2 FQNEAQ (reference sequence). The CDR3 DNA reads TGTGCCAGCAGCTTACCAGACAGGGAAGGCTACACCTTC. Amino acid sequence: CASSLPDREGYTF.

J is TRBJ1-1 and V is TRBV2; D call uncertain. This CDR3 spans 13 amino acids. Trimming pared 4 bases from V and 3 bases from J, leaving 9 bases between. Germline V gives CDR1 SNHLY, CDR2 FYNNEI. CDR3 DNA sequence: TGTGCCAGCAGTGGGGAAAGGGACACTGAAGCTTTCTTT. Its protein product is CASSGERDTEAFF.

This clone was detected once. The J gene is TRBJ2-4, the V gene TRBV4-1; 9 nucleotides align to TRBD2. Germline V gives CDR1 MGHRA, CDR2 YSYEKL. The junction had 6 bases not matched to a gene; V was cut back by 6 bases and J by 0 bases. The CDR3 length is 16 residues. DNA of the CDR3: TGCGCCAGCAGTCTAGCGGGGCCTTTAGCCAAAAACATTCAGTACTTC. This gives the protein CASSLAGPLAKNIQYF.

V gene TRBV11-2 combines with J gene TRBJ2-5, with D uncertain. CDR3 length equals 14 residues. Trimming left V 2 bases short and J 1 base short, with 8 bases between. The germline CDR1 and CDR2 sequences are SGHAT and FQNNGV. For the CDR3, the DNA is TGTGCCAGCAGCTTAATGTCTTTCCAAGAGACCCAGTACTTC. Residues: CASSLMSFQETQYF. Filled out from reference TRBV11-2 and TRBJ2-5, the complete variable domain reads EAGVAQSPRYKIIEKRQSVAFWCNPISGHATLYWYQQILGQGPKLLIQFQNNGVVDDSQLPKDRFSAERLKGVDSTLKIQPAKLEDSAVYLCASSLMSFQETQYFGPGTRLLVL.

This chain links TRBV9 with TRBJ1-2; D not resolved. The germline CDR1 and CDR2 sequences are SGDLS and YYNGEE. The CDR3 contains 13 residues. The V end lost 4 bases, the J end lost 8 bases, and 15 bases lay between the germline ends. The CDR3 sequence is CASSPKASQGYTF. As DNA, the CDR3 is TGTGCCAGCAGCCCAAAAGCGTCTCAGGGCTACACCTTC.